The next 17 T cell receptor beta chains were all read from a single sample in a study of blood T cell repertoires in COVID-19. The assay was immunoSEQ multiplex PCR, and TCRdb's table has in-frame clones only and misses some. The sample holds roughly 480,000 clones; 89% are singletons and the top ten take about 0.91%. Sample: peripheral blood. Every receptor here comes from a young man with COVID-19, enrolled during active disease.

This chain links TRBV27 with TRBJ1-2; the D gene is possibly TRBD1 (5 bases). The CDR3 is 13 amino acids. V lost 8 bases and J 5 bases, leaving 15 bases between the germline ends. In germline, CDR1 is MNHEY, CDR2 SMNVEV (reference sequence). CDR3 loop: CASSGTPRYGYTF. CDR3 nucleotide sequence: TGTGCCAGCTCCGGGACTCCACGATATGGCTACACCTTC.

The chain recombines TRBV13 with TRBJ2-1, with TRBD2 identical over 7 bases. This CDR3 contains 15 residues. Germline V gene data show CDR1 as PRHDT and CDR2 as FYEKMQ (reference sequence). The trim removed 0 bases at V and 5 bases at J, leaving 4 bases unmatched. The CDR3 DNA reads as TGTGCCAGCAGCTTAGGCTTAGGGAGGGACAATGAGCAGTTCTTC. Translated, it gives CASSLGLGRDNEQFF.

J is TRBJ2-5 and V is TRBV6-6; 9 nucleotides align to TRBD1. The J segment lost 5 bases and the V segment lost 5 bases, leaving 6 bases of the junction unmatched. CDR1 MNHNY and CDR2 SVGAGI come from the germline V gene (reference sequence). This CDR3 spans 14 amino acids. CDR3 nucleotide sequence: TGTGCCAGCAGTAAAGGGACAGGGCGGGAGACCCAGTACTTC. As protein: CASSKGTGRETQYF.

The CDR3 loop reads CASSLTPDRVGEQYF. The CDR3, as DNA: TGCGCCAGCAGCTTGACCCCGGACAGGGTAGGCGAGCAGTACTTC. The V call is TRBV5-1, the J call TRBJ2-7; 8 bases agree with TRBD1. In germline, CDR1 is SGHRS, CDR2 YFSETQ. CDR3 length: 15 amino acids. The J segment lost 6 bases and the V segment lost 1 base, leaving 9 bases of the junction unmatched.

The V and J genes are TRBV29-1 and TRBJ1-4, with D perhaps matching TRBD1 (6 bases). V was shortened by 6 bases and J by 6 bases, with 17 bases between the two germline ends. Germline CDR1 is SQVTM and CDR2 is ANQGSEA. There are 14 residues in the CDR3. As DNA, the CDR3 is TGCAGCGTCGCCGCTGGAACAGGGTATGAAAAACTGTTTTTT. This codes for CSVAAGTGYEKLFF.

CDR3 protein: CASSYLGTSGSSTQYF. The CDR3 DNA sequence: TGTGCCAGCAGTTACTTGGGGACTAGCGGATCCTCGACCCAGTACTTC. The V call is TRBV6-5, the J call TRBJ2-5, with TRBD2 matching over 11 bases. The CDR3 runs to 16 residues. Trimming took 1 base from V and 7 from J; bases not matched to a gene: 8. Germline lookup yields CDR1 MNHEY and CDR2 SVGAGI.

On this clone: The same CDR3 arises from other DNA sequences in this sample as well. The chain employs TRBV4-1 and TRBJ2-1; D call uncertain. V lost 0 bases to trimming and J lost 6 bases, with 6 bases between them. This CDR3 is 13 amino acids long. Germline-derived CDR1 and CDR2 are MGHRA and YSYEKL. The CDR3 DNA follows: TGCGCCAGCAGCCAAGATCTAACCAATGAGCAGTTCTTC. Amino acids: CASSQDLTNEQFF.

The count of this clone is one. V usage is TRBV5-1 and J usage is TRBJ2-7, with 8 bases matching TRBD1. This CDR3 is built from 16 residues. CDR1 SGHRS and CDR2 YFSETQ come from the germline V gene. The V gene end was trimmed by 0 bases and the J gene end by 4 bases; junction bases not matched to a gene: 9. This chain's CDR3 is CASSLAGGQDGYEQYF. The CDR3 DNA is TGCGCCAGCAGCTTGGCAGGGGGACAGGATGGTTACGAGCAGTACTTC.

The rearrangement uses TRBV9 and TRBJ2-1, with TRBD2 identical over 7 bases. With V trimmed by 0 bases and J by 0 bases, 3 bases remained unmatched. CDR1 is SGDLS, CDR2 YYNGEE, per germline. The CDR3 runs 16 residues. This CDR3 is CASSVGGSSSYNEQFF. The CDR3 nucleotides are TGTGCCAGCAGCGTAGGCGGGAGCAGCTCCTACAATGAGCAGTTCTTC. Using reference TRBV9 and TRBJ2-1 for the parts outside the CDR3, the full variable domain is DSGVTQTPKHLITATGQRVTLRCSPRSGDLSVYWYQQSLDQGLQFLIQYYNGEERAKGNILERFSAQQFPDLHSELNLSSLELGDSALYFCASSVGGSSSYNEQFFGPGTRLTVL.

The J gene is TRBJ2-5, the V gene TRBV24-1; 14 bases align to TRBD2. Germline V lookup: CDR1 KGHDR, CDR2 SFDVKD. The CDR3 is 16 amino acids. With 3 bases clipped from V and 4 bases from J, the junction kept 3 bases outside the gene matches. CDR3 sequence reads: CATSDPGTSGRETQYF. For the CDR3, the DNA is TGTGCCACCAGTGATCCGGGGACTAGCGGGAGAGAGACCCAGTACTTC.

The chain links TRBV6-5 to TRBJ1-5; the match to TRBD1 covers 12 bases. The ends lost 7 bases at V and 6 bases at J; junction bases unmatched: 7. The CDR3 sequence is 15 residues long. Germline V CDR1 and CDR2: MNHEY, SVGAGI. The CDR3 bases are TGTGCCAGCAAGATCGGGACAGGGGGCGGTCAGCCCCAGCATTTT. This translates into CASKIGTGGGQPQHF.

The chain links TRBV5-6 to TRBJ2-5; TRBD1 matches 10 bases. CDR3 length equals 15 residues. J lost 5 bases, V lost 4 bases, and 8 bases had no gene match. Germline loops: CDR1 SGHDT, CDR2 YYEEEE. CDR3 sequence (DNA): TGTGCCAGCAGCAAACTCGGACAGGGGGACGAGACCCAGTACTTC. The encoded protein is CASSKLGQGDETQYF. The whole variable domain, filled in from reference TRBV5-6 and TRBJ2-5, reads DAGVTQSPTHLIKTRGQQVTLRCSPKSGHDTVSWYQQALGQGPQFIFQYYEEEERQRGNFPDRFSGHQFPNYSSELNVNALLLGDSALYLCASSKLGQGDETQYFGPGTRLLVL.

CDR3 residues: CASTEYRVGEKLFF. The DNA for the CDR3 is TGTGCCAGCACCGAATACAGGGTCGGTGAAAAACTGTTTTTT. The rearrangement joins TRBV27 to TRBJ1-4; the D gene is possibly TRBD1 (6 bases). CDR3 length: 14 amino acids. V gave up 7 bases and J gave up 7 bases, with 16 bases separating them. In germline, CDR1 is MNHEY, CDR2 SMNVEV (reference sequence).

J is TRBJ2-1 and V is TRBV27, with 8 positions matching TRBD2. From germline, CDR1 is MNHEY and CDR2 SMNVEV (reference sequence). This CDR3 comprises 16 residues. With 4 bases clipped from V and 3 bases from J, the junction kept 8 bases outside the gene matches. CDR3 loop: CASSSPRSGGYNEQFF. CDR3 coding DNA: TGTGCCAGCAGTTCCCCTCGGAGCGGGGGCTACAATGAGCAGTTCTTC.

The rearrangement uses TRBV6-5 and TRBJ2-7, with TRBD2 as a possible D gene (5 bases). The CDR3 spans 15 residues. Trimming took off 0 bases at V and 2 bases at J, with 11 bases between the two ends. Germline V gene sequence: CDR1 MNHEY, CDR2 SVGAGI. The CDR3 nucleotides read TGTGCCAGCAGTTACTCGTCCGGGGTACCCTACGAGCAGTACTTC. Its protein is CASSYSSGVPYEQYF.

The chain is built from TRBV12-3 or TRBV12-4 and TRBJ2-7; D is possibly TRBD1 (6 bases). The CDR3 runs to 13 residues. The V end was cut by 3 bases, the J end by 6 bases, with 12 bases between. The CDR3 sequence is CASSFVGASEQYF. DNA of the CDR3: TGTGCCAGCAGTTTCGTGGGGGCTAGCGAGCAGTACTTC.

The chain employs TRBV12-3 or TRBV12-4 and TRBJ2-1, with D unclear. This CDR3 has 13 residues. V was shortened by 6 bases and J by 9 bases, with 15 bases between the two germline ends. Here the CDR3 reads CASSLTPSREQFF. CDR3 coding DNA: TGTGCCAGCAGCCTAACTCCCTCCCGTGAGCAGTTCTTC.